This T cell receptor (gamma chain) was documented in a study of intestinal T cells in coeliac disease. Using approximately 220 ng of biopsy DNA, TRG was amplified with LymphoTrack primers. TCRdb re-processed the multiplex PCR reads via CATT. The table lists about 400 gamma-chain clones, around 57% of them singletons. Concerning this clone: A much larger clone sits a single nucleotide away, making a read error possible. In the same sample, other DNA sequences code for this CDR3.

For each case, the template was genomic DNA from ten approximately 5-µm formalin-fixed paraffin-embedded scrolls. Without suspected coeliac disease, controls underwent endoscopy for reflux, dyspepsia or gastritis. The TCR sequence derives from a human donor who served as a control with a normal duodenal biopsy, not a healthy volunteer. The sequenced material came from a duodenal biopsy.

The CDR3 loop is CATWDKGEYSSDWIKTF. The CDR3 bases are TGTGCCACCTGGGATAAAGGGGAATATAGTAGTGATTGGATCAAGACGTTT. The chain links TRGV8 to TRGJP2. V was pared by 2 bases and J by 0 bases, with 9 bases of the junction left unmatched. Germline V CDR1 and CDR2: VENAVY, YDSYNSRV. The CDR3 sequence is 17 residues long.